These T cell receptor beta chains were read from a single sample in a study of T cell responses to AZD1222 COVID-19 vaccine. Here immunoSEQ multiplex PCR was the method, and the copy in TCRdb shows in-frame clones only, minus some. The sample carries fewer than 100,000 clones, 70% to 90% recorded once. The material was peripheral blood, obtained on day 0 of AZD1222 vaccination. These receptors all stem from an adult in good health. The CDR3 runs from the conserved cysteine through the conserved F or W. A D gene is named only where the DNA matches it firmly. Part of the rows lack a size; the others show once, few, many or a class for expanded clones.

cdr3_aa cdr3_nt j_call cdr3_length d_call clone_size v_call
CASSSTGNSPLHF TGTGCCAGTAGTTCCACAGGGAATTCACCCCTCCACTTT TRBJ1-6 13 - - TRBV19
CASSLRGEQGGSYEQYF TGCGCCAGCAGCTTAAGGGGAGAACAGGGAGGCTCCTACGAGCAGTACTTC TRBJ2-7 17 - - TRBV5-1
CASSLTGGNEKLFF TGTGCCAGCAGCTTAACGGGCGGAAATGAAAAACTGTTTTTT TRBJ1-4 14 - - TRBV7-9
CASSPPMERTIYF TGTGCCAGCTCACCACCGATGGAACGCACCATATATTTT TRBJ1-3 13 - - TRBV18
CASSEALLGRGSYGYTF TGTGCCAGCAGTGAAGCGCTTCTTGGACGGGGTAGCTATGGCTACACCTTC TRBJ1-2 17 - - TRBV6-1
CASSQFPGQGAYEQYF TGTGCCAGCAGCCAATTTCCGGGACAGGGGGCCTACGAGCAGTACTTC TRBJ2-7 16 TRBD1 - TRBV7-2
CATSREVIAGDTQYF TGTGCCACCAGCAGAGAAGTGATAGCGGGAGATACGCAGTATTTT TRBJ2-3 15 TRBD2 once TRBV15
CASSPHQGGEQYF TGTGCCAGCAGCCCGCACCAGGGCGGGGAGCAGTACTTC TRBJ2-7 13 - - TRBV3-1/TRBV3-2
CASSRDMNTEAFF TGTGCCAGCAGCCGGGACATGAACACTGAAGCTTTCTTT TRBJ1-1 13 - - TRBV7-9
CASSLMGTGLGNEQYF TGTGCCAGCAGTCTCATGGGGACGGGGCTTGGGAACGAGCAGTACTTC TRBJ2-7 16 - once TRBV27
CASSDPVVKQGANTEAFF TGTGCCAGCAGTGACCCCGTCGTGAAACAGGGGGCGAACACTGAAGCTTTCTTT TRBJ1-1 18 TRBD1 - TRBV6-1
CASSYNFNYGYTF TGTGCCAGCAGTTACAACTTTAACTATGGCTACACCTTC TRBJ1-2 13 - - TRBV6-2/TRBV6-3
CASSLAPDSFSGNTIYF TGTGCCAGCAGCTTAGCTCCGGACAGTTTCTCTGGAAACACCATATATTTT TRBJ1-3 17 - - TRBV11-1
CASSYGQTSNQPQHF TGTGCCAGCAGTTACGGTCAGACGAGCAATCAGCCCCAGCATTTT TRBJ1-5 15 - - TRBV6-2/TRBV6-3
CAISFGTSGSEQFF TGTGCCATCAGCTTCGGGACTAGCGGATCGGAGCAGTTCTTC TRBJ2-1 14 TRBD2 - TRBV10-3
CATTNRGSYEQYF TGTGCCACCACAAACAGGGGGTCCTACGAGCAGTACTTC TRBJ2-7 13 TRBD1 - TRBV12-3/TRBV12-4
CASSAPGGLWDTEAFF TGTGCCAGCAGCGCACCCGGGGGACTCTGGGACACTGAAGCTTTCTTT TRBJ1-1 16 - - TRBV7-6
CASSLGPGINEQYF TGTGCCAGCAGCTTAGGGCCGGGGATCAACGAGCAGTACTTC TRBJ2-7 14 - once TRBV7-9
CASSPQSGTGYHEQYF TGTGCCAGCAGCCCCCAATCCGGGACAGGGTACCACGAGCAGTACTTC TRBJ2-7 16 TRBD1 - TRBV7-2
CASRERGGGYEQFF TGTGCCAGTAGGGAGCGGGGGGGAGGTTATGAGCAGTTCTTC TRBJ2-1 14 TRBD2 - TRBV19
CAIKEGRVANEKLFF TGTGCCATCAAAGAGGGTAGGGTGGCTAATGAAAAACTGTTTTTT TRBJ1-4 15 - - TRBV10-3
CASSFGGEKLFF TGTGCCAGCAGTTTTGGGGGAGAAAAACTGTTTTTT TRBJ1-4 12 - - TRBV12-3/TRBV12-4
CASSLGLAGTEAFF TGCGCCAGCAGCTTGGGGTTGGCGGGGACTGAAGCTTTCTTT TRBJ1-1 14 - - TRBV5-1
CASSQTKGGSGNTIYF TGTGCCAGCAGCCAAACAAAGGGAGGGTCTGGAAACACCATATATTTT TRBJ1-3 16 - - TRBV3-1/TRBV3-2
CASSLVGREYGYTF TGTGCCAGCAGCTTGGTGGGTAGGGAATATGGCTACACCTTC TRBJ1-2 14 - - TRBV5-6
CASSLQGLAYNEQFF TGTGCCAGCAGCCTCCAAGGACTAGCCTACAATGAGCAGTTCTTC TRBJ2-1 15 TRBD2 - TRBV28
CASSYHRGTGGSYNEQFF TGTGCCAGCAGTTACCATAGAGGGACAGGGGGCTCCTACAATGAGCAGTTCTTC TRBJ2-1 18 TRBD1 - TRBV6-2/TRBV6-3
CASSEASGVNNEQFF TGTGCCAGCAGTGAAGCTAGCGGGGTAAACAATGAGCAGTTCTTC TRBJ2-1 15 TRBD2 - TRBV2
CAISESNSGSYTF TGTGCCATCAGTGAGTCGAATTCAGGCAGCTACACCTTC TRBJ1-2 13 - - TRBV10-3
CASSQTSGGAENIQYF TGCGCCAGCAGCCAAACTAGCGGGGGGGCCGAAAACATTCAGTACTTC TRBJ2-4 16 TRBD2 once TRBV4-3
CASSIELRGGYNEQFF TGTGCCAGTAGTATCGAGCTAAGGGGGGGGTACAATGAGCAGTTCTTC TRBJ2-1 16 - - TRBV19
CASSRLGTAPGYTF TGCGCCAGCAGCCGTCTTGGGACAGCCCCTGGCTACACCTTC TRBJ1-2 14 TRBD1 - TRBV5-1
CASSISGTGANYGYTF TGTGCCAGTAGTATTTCCGGGACAGGGGCTAACTATGGCTACACCTTC TRBJ1-2 16 TRBD1 - TRBV19
CASSPAGMANYGYTF TGTGCCAGCTCACCGGCAGGGATGGCTAACTATGGCTACACCTTC TRBJ1-2 15 - once TRBV18
CASSSTSVNTGELFF TGTGCCAGCAGTTCCACTAGCGTTAACACCGGGGAGCTGTTTTTT TRBJ2-2 15 TRBD2 - TRBV28
CASSSRTRKADTQYF TGTGCCAGCAGTTCCCGGACCCGGAAGGCAGATACGCAGTATTTT TRBJ2-3 15 - - TRBV6-2/TRBV6-3
CATDGPTNEKLFF TGTGCCACGGACGGGCCAACTAATGAAAAACTGTTTTTT TRBJ1-4 13 - - TRBV24-1
CASSEYAGLSNQPQHF TGTGCCAGCAGTGAATATGCAGGGCTTAGCAATCAGCCCCAGCATTTT TRBJ1-5 16 - - TRBV6-1
CASSFRGTGTSSYNSPLHF TGTGCCAGCAGTTTCCGTGGGACAGGCACGAGCTCCTATAATTCACCCCTCCACTTT TRBJ1-6 19 TRBD1 - TRBV27
CASSYSIQGNYGYTF TGTGCCAGCAGTTACTCGATACAGGGGAACTATGGCTACACCTTC TRBJ1-2 15 TRBD1 - TRBV6-5
CASSPQRQETYEQYF TGTGCCAGCAGCCCACAGAGACAGGAAACCTACGAGCAGTACTTC TRBJ2-7 15 - once TRBV3-1/TRBV3-2
CASTSGLGNEKLFF TGCGCCAGCACGTCGGGTTTAGGTAATGAAAAACTGTTTTTT TRBJ1-4 14 - - TRBV4-1
CASSSPHGGSYNEQFF TGTGCCAGCAGCTCCCCCCACGGGGGCTCCTACAATGAGCAGTTCTTC TRBJ2-1 16 - few TRBV7-2
CASSEPGRLGGYTF TGTGCCAGCAGTGAACCCGGGAGGTTGGGTGGCTACACCTTC TRBJ1-2 14 - - TRBV6-1
CASTAYGDRGGTEAFF TGTGCCAGTACCGCGTATGGCGACAGGGGGGGCACTGAAGCTTTCTTT TRBJ1-1 16 TRBD1 once TRBV19
CASSLGTSTDTQYF TGTGCCAGCAGCTTGGGGACTAGCACAGATACGCAGTATTTT TRBJ2-3 14 - once TRBV5-5
CASSLVRDETQYF TGTGCCAGCAGCTTGGTGAGGGATGAGACCCAGTACTTC TRBJ2-5 13 - - TRBV7-2